A single sample gave rise to the 22 T cell receptor beta chains below, sequenced in a study of blood T cells in healthy people across ages. A second roughly 7 to 11 cycle PCR used barcoded and J-beta primers. A single record per CDR3 protein comes from TCRdb applying MiXCR to the 5' RACE reads. The sample comprises hundreds of thousands of distinct CDR3 sequences, approximately 53% of which are singletons, and roughly 24% rests with the top ten. The sequencing sample was made of blood. These receptors came from a middle-aged man in good health.

This chain links TRBV4-1 with TRBJ2-1, with a weak D call TRBD1 (5 bases). CDR3 size: 16 residues. The germline V gene has CDR1 MGHRA and CDR2 YSYEKL. V was pared by 0 bases and J by 4 bases, with 13 bases between. The CDR3 is CASSQDVTGVYNEQFF. CDR3 DNA sequence: TGCGCCAGCAGCCAAGATGTAACAGGAGTTTACAATGAGCAGTTCTTC.

This chain joins TRBV27 and TRBJ1-1; TRBD1 aligns across 8 bases. This CDR3 region has 14 residues. Per germline, CDR1 MNHEY and CDR2 SMNVEV (reference sequence). After removal of 4 bases from V and 3 bases from J, the junction contained 4 bases not matched to a gene. In nucleotides, the CDR3 is TGTGCCAGCAGTTCCCAGGGGGCCTACACTGAAGCTTTCTTT. This codes for CASSSQGAYTEAFF.

This clonotype was found once. The chain carries TRBV20-1 and TRBJ2-1, with 8 bases fitting TRBD2. Judging by the DNA end, TRBJ2-7 fits better; the J call may be wrong. Germline V gives CDR1 DFQATT, CDR2 SNEGSKA (reference sequence). CDR3 length: 14 amino acids. The CDR3 is CSASGGAWVNEQYF. The CDR3 DNA sequence: TGCAGTGCTAGCGGGGGGGCCTGGGTTAACGAGCAGTACTTC.

This clonotype was picked up a small number of times. CDR3 coding DNA: TGTGCCATCAGTGTAAAGGCTGATGAGCAGTTCTTC. This encodes CAISVKADEQFF. J is TRBJ2-1 and V is TRBV10-3, with no clear D. V was cut by 4 bases and J by 8 bases, with 9 bases left in between. The V gene's germline CDR1 is ENHRY and CDR2 SYGVKD. The CDR3 contains 12 residues.

This clonotype showed up just a few times. The chain employs TRBV15 and TRBJ2-1; 10 bases agree with TRBD2. V dropped 5 bases and J dropped 7; count of bases not matched to a gene: 11. The CDR3 extends over 16 amino acids. CDR1 LNHNV and CDR2 YYDKDF come from the germline V gene (reference sequence). The CDR3 loop is CATSGFERGGVNEQFF. In DNA form, the CDR3 reads TGTGCCACCAGCGGGTTCGAGCGGGGGGGTGTGAATGAGCAGTTCTTC.

The gene calls are TRBV7-2 and TRBJ2-1, with D perhaps matching TRBD2 (5 bases). From germline, CDR1 is SGHTA and CDR2 FQGNSA. The CDR3 extends over 15 amino acids. V was cut by 5 bases and J by 5 bases, with 16 bases left in between. CDR3 amino acids: CASSLAGFVNNEQFF. The CDR3 nucleotides are TGTGCCAGCAGCCTTGCGGGTTTTGTCAACAATGAGCAGTTCTTC.

This clonotype has a count of ten or more. The chain carries TRBV5-4 and TRBJ2-4; D is unclear. The CDR3 length is 12 residues. Trimming shortened V by 0 bases and J by 3 bases, and 1 base separated the two germline ends. Germline V gives CDR1 SGHNT, CDR2 YYREEE (reference sequence). The CDR3 nucleotides read TGTGCCAGCAGCTTGGACAAAAACATTCAGTACTTC. It codes for CASSLDKNIQYF.

This clonotype came up a few times. The gene calls are TRBV2 and TRBJ1-6, with D tentatively TRBD1 (5 bases). Germline V gene lookup returns CDR1 SNHLY and CDR2 FYNNEI. V was shortened by 0 bases and J by 7 bases, with 10 bases between the two germline ends. The CDR3 is made up of 15 amino acids. This chain's CDR3 is CASSEAMRGNSPLHF. CDR3 bases: TGTGCCAGCAGTGAAGCGATGCGGGGGAATTCACCCCTCCACTTT.

The V gene is TRBV7-2, the J gene TRBJ1-6, with 7 bases matching TRBD1. Unmatched junction bases numbered 8, after V lost 4 bases and J lost 11 bases. CDR1 and CDR2 from the germline V gene are SGHTA and FQGNSA. The CDR3 has 14 amino acids. The CDR3 loop reads CASSSSRGTAPLHF. The DNA of the CDR3 is TGTGCCAGCAGCTCGTCCAGGGGGACCGCACCCCTCCACTTT.

This chain connects TRBV12-3 or TRBV12-4 to TRBJ1-6; 8 bases align to TRBD1. V was clipped by 3 bases and J by 7 bases; unmatched bases: 5. The CDR3 has 15 residues. The CDR3 region is CASSFGQGDNSPLHF. In nucleotides, the CDR3 is TGTGCCAGCAGTTTCGGACAGGGTGACAATTCACCCCTCCACTTT.

This clonotype was counted ten times or more. The CDR3 loop is CSVVPETLVQETQYF. CDR3 coding DNA: TGCAGCGTTGTGCCAGAGACGTTAGTCCAAGAGACCCAGTACTTC. The chain uses TRBV29-1 and TRBJ2-5; D gene unclear. CDR3 length: 15 amino acids. Per germline, CDR1 SQVTM and CDR2 ANQGSEA. V lost 4 bases and J lost 1, with 16 bases in between. Supplemented by reference TRBV29-1 and TRBJ2-5, the full variable domain reads SAVISQKPSRDICQRGTSLTIQCQVDSQVTMMFWYRQQPGQSLTLIATANQGSEATYESGFVIDKFPISRPNLTFSTLTVSNMSPEDSSIYLCSVVPETLVQETQYFGPGTRLLVL.

This rearrangement joins TRBV20-1 to TRBJ2-5; 7 bases align to TRBD2. Germline CDR1 is DFQATT and CDR2 is SNEGSKA (reference sequence). The CDR3 consists of 15 residues. Trimming at V came to 0 bases and at J to 5 bases, leaving 9 bases not matched to a gene. The CDR3, as DNA: TGCAGTGCTAGAGACCCTCGGGACTACGCGGAGACCCAGTACTTC. This translates into CSARDPRDYAETQYF.

The rearrangement links TRBV29-1 to TRBJ2-3; D might be TRBD1 or TRBD2, each matching 5 bases. The V end was cut by 3 bases, the J end by 6 bases, with 7 bases between. This CDR3 is 11 amino acids long. Germline-derived CDR1 and CDR2 are SQVTM and ANQGSEA. CDR3 region: CSVEGRDTQYF. CDR3 DNA: TGCAGCGTTGAGGGACGGGATACGCAGTATTTT.

This clonotype was observed a handful of times. The chain carries TRBV11-1 and TRBJ2-4; TRBD1 aligns across 9 bases. The ends lost 4 bases at V and 3 bases at J; junction bases unmatched: 4. Germline lookup yields CDR1 SGHAT and CDR2 FQDESV (reference sequence). This CDR3 comprises 15 residues. Written as DNA, the CDR3 is TGTGCCAGCAGCTACGGACAGGGGAACAAAAACATTCAGTACTTC. It is translated as CASSYGQGNKNIQYF.

This clonotype was picked up a small number of times. The chain recombines TRBV20-1 with TRBJ2-1, with a weak D call TRBD1 (5 bases). From germline, CDR1 is DFQATT and CDR2 SNEGSKA (reference sequence). Trimming left V 1 base short and J 8 bases short, with 12 bases between. The CDR3 is 13 amino acids. Here the CDR3 reads CSARVQVSDEQFF. CDR3 in DNA: TGCAGTGCTAGAGTACAGGTGTCGGATGAGCAGTTCTTC.

This chain links TRBV30 with TRBJ2-3, with D uncertain. V lost 1 base, J lost 6 bases, and 11 bases lay in between. The CDR3 loop spans 13 amino acids. Germline V CDR1 and CDR2: GTSNPN, SVGIG (reference sequence). CDR3: CAWSAEYSDTQYF. CDR3 nucleotides: TGTGCCTGGAGTGCGGAGTATTCGGATACGCAGTATTTT.

This chain connects TRBV7-2 to TRBJ2-7; TRBD2 aligns across 11 bases. CDR3 length equals 16 residues. Unmatched junction bases numbered 4, after V lost 3 bases and J lost 0 bases. Germline CDR1 and CDR2: SGHTA and FQGNSA. The CDR3 loop reads CASSFFLAGGSYEQYF. CDR3 in DNA: TGTGCCAGCAGCTTCTTTCTAGCGGGAGGCTCCTACGAGCAGTACTTC.

The chain couples TRBV20-1 to TRBJ2-7; D unclear. The CDR3 is 13 amino acids. From germline, CDR1 is DFQATT and CDR2 SNEGSKA (reference sequence). V lost 7 bases, J lost 1 base, and 14 bases lay in between. This chain's CDR3 is CSGNADGSYEQYF. CDR3 nucleotides: TGCAGTGGCAACGCCGACGGGTCCTACGAGCAGTACTTC.

This clonotype was detected only a few times. V gene TRBV7-2 combines with J gene TRBJ1-1; 8 bases agree with TRBD1. Per the germline V gene, CDR1 is SGHTA and CDR2 is FQGNSA. With V trimmed by 3 bases and J by 8 bases, 8 bases remained unmatched. CDR3 length: 14 residues. This CDR3 is CASSFVVRQGEAFF. The CDR3 bases are TGTGCCAGCAGCTTTGTGGTGAGACAGGGGGAAGCTTTCTTT. The complete variable domain, with remaining parts taken from reference TRBV7-2 and TRBJ1-1, reads GAGVSQSPSNKVTEKGKDVELRCDPISGHTALYWYRQSLGQGLEFLIYFQGNSAPDKSGLPSDRFSAERTGGSVSTLTIQRTQQEDSAVYLCASSFVVRQGEAFFGQGTRLTVV.

CDR3 sequence: CASSSNPRQNTEAFF. CDR3 nucleotide sequence: TGTGCCAGCAGTTCTAACCCCCGACAGAACACTGAAGCTTTCTTT. The V call is TRBV6-5, the J call TRBJ1-1, with unresolved D. Trimming took 4 bases from V and 1 from J, leaving 13 bases between them. The CDR3 runs to 15 residues. Looked up from germline, CDR1 is MNHEY and CDR2 is SVGAGI.

The chain recombines TRBV29-1 with TRBJ1-1; possible D gene TRBD1, 5 bases. In germline, CDR1 is SQVTM, CDR2 ANQGSEA. The CDR3 is made up of 13 amino acids. Trimming removed 4 bases at V and 2 bases at J, with 11 bases between. CDR3 loop: CSVGRGGNTEAFF. CDR3 nucleotides: TGCAGCGTTGGAAGGGGCGGCAACACTGAAGCTTTCTTT.

In this sample, this clonotype turned up once. This sequence joins TRBV12-3 or TRBV12-4 and TRBJ2-2; tentatively, D is TRBD1 (6 bases). V lost 5 bases and J lost 4, with 20 bases in between. The CDR3 length is 17 residues. CDR3 coding DNA: TGTGCCAGCAGTCCCGAGGGCAGGGGCGTCAGCACCGGGGAGCTGTTTTTT. Its translation: CASSPEGRGVSTGELFF.